The present TCR beta chain was sequenced within a study of cytomegalovirus exposure and HLA in healthy donors. Across the study: Unique TCRs from HLA-typed donors, 65 million to 85 million of them, were held in an early data release.

PCR was performed using 60 Vbeta and 13 Jbeta primers. TCRdb's copy holds only in-frame clones and misses some; the assay was immunoSEQ multiplex PCR. The sample contains 65,000 to 85,000 clones, 86% of which appear only once. CDR1 and CDR2 from the germline V gene are ENHRY and SYGVKD. The V end was cut by 0 bases, the J end by 3 bases, with 8 bases between. This CDR3 is 14 amino acids long. To note about this clone: Antigen specificity is unknown.

Overall study results and limits: An apparent linkage of common viral pathogens to several of the most significant clusters emerged in a later analysis. Across all donors, roughly uniform sequencing depth was an assumption of the presence/absence analyses. Previous analysis showed most TCR beta V segments were productive about 87% or about 30% of the time.

The chain joins TRBV10-3 to TRBJ1-2; unclear D gene. The specimen sequenced was PBMCs. The source is a woman under 40 in good health and CMV-seronegative. Here the CDR3 reads CAISESVADYGYTF. CDR3 nucleotides: TGTGCCATCAGTGAGTCGGTCGCAGACTATGGCTACACCTTC.